Listed below are T cell receptor beta chains from one sample, sequenced in a study of OX40 agonist ivuxolimab in advanced cancers. Clones were sequenced by immunoSEQ multiplex PCR, and TCRdb holds only the in-frame ones, with some missing. The sample yields 71,000 or so clones, roughly nine tenths seen once. The sequences come from CD4+ or CD8+ T cells sorted from blood, collected in a trial of the OX40 agonist ivuxolimab. These receptors originate from an adult with an advanced solid tumor such as melanoma, head and neck, liver or kidney cancer. Each CDR3 is given with its conserved first and last residue. D genes are given only for firm matches. Clone size is not always given. Where it is, it says once, few, many or a class for expanded clones.

j_call v_call d_call clone_size cdr3_aa cdr3_nt
TRBJ2-5 TRBV10-3 . . CAISDSRTVEETQYF TGTGCCATCAGTGATTCCCGGACTGTCGAAGAGACCCAGTACTTC
TRBJ2-7 TRBV6-5 TRBD1 . CASSYDRVNAYEQYF TGTGCCAGCAGTTACGACAGGGTCAACGCCTACGAGCAGTACTTC
TRBJ1-2 TRBV5-4 . . CASSLGRFSLGGYTF TGTGCCAGCAGCTTGGGACGGTTTTCTCTGGGCGGCTACACCTTC
TRBJ2-3 TRBV5-6 . . CASSFAGRGSTDTQYF TGTGCCAGCAGCTTCGCGGGGAGGGGGTCCACAGATACGCAGTATTTT
TRBJ2-1 TRBV6-5 . . CASSYSGIPYNEQFF TGTGCCAGCAGTTACTCGGGGATACCCTACAATGAGCAGTTCTTC
TRBJ2-7 TRBV7-9 . once CASVDWAYEQYF TGTGCCAGCGTGGATTGGGCCTACGAGCAGTACTTC
TRBJ2-2 TRBV28 . . CASRGTRTNTGELFF TGTGCCAGCAGAGGGACTCGGACGAACACCGGGGAGCTGTTTTTT
TRBJ1-2 TRBV18 . . CASSQNNYDKQGYTF TGTGCCAGCTCACAGAACAACTACGACAAGCAGGGCTACACCTTC
TRBJ1-2 TRBV27 . once CASSFAGTIYGYTF TGTGCCAGCAGTTTTGCAGGGACTATCTATGGCTACACCTTC
TRBJ1-4 TRBV6-1 TRBD1 . CASSAGQGHSNEKLFF TGTGCCAGCAGTGCCGGACAGGGCCATAGTAATGAAAAACTGTTTTTT
TRBJ2-1 TRBV6-6 TRBD1 . CASSFVGGTGGHEQFF TGTGCCAGCAGTTTTGTGGGTGGGACAGGGGGCCATGAGCAGTTCTTC
TRBJ2-7 TRBV5-3 . . CARSLLDRSTYEQYF TGTGCCAGAAGCTTACTCGACAGGTCAACCTACGAGCAGTACTTC
TRBJ2-6 TRBV5-8 . . CASSFNLQSSGANVLTF TGTGCCAGCAGCTTCAATCTCCAGAGCTCTGGGGCCAACGTCCTGACTTTC
TRBJ2-2 TRBV19 TRBD1 . CASSMSQGVGELFF TGTGCCAGTAGTATGTCTCAGGGGGTCGGGGAGCTGTTTTTT
TRBJ2-1 TRBV6-1 TRBD2 . CASSGGPTTSGRVNEQFF TGTGCCAGCAGTGGGGGACCTACGACTAGCGGGAGAGTCAATGAGCAGTTCTTC
TRBJ1-1 TRBV10-3 . . CAISASGAENTEAFF TGTGCCATCAGTGCGAGTGGGGCCGAGAACACTGAAGCTTTCTTT
TRBJ2-7 TRBV29-1 . once CSVVRGGVGAVEQYF TGCAGCGTTGTTAGGGGTGGTGTGGGGGCGGTCGAGCAGTACTTC
TRBJ2-7 TRBV28 . . CASSLSGAYEQYF TGTGCCAGCAGTTTATCGGGGGCCTACGAGCAGTACTTC
TRBJ2-1 TRBV25-1 . . CASRMTSNNEQFF TGTGCCAGCAGGATGACGAGTAACAATGAGCAGTTCTTC
TRBJ2-7 TRBV11-2 . . CASSRTLPEQYF TGTGCCAGCAGTCGGACCCTCCCCGAGCAGTACTTC
TRBJ2-1 TRBV29-1 . once CSVGGRRYNEQFF TGCAGCGTGGGGGGACGGAGATACAATGAGCAGTTCTTC
TRBJ1-2 TRBV10-3 . . CAISATGTGYGYTF TGTGCCATCAGTGCTACAGGGACCGGCTATGGCTACACCTTC
TRBJ1-4 TRBV29-1 . . CSGGDEKLFF TGCAGCGGGGGGGATGAAAAACTGTTTTTT
TRBJ2-7 TRBV9 . few CASSPRPRDEQYF TGTGCCAGCAGCCCTCGACCACGGGACGAGCAGTACTTC
TRBJ2-2 TRBV7-3 TRBD1 . CASSLTGGLGELFF TGTGCCAGCAGCTTAACAGGGGGCTTAGGGGAGCTGTTTTTT
TRBJ2-2 TRBV28 . . CASSPRTPNTGELFF TGTGCCAGCAGTCCCAGGACCCCGAACACCGGGGAGCTGTTTTTT
TRBJ2-7 TRBV2 TRBD1 . CASSEDRGLSEQYF TGTGCCAGCAGTGAGGACAGGGGGCTTTCCGAGCAGTACTTC
TRBJ1-3 TRBV18 TRBD1 . CASSQGQASSGNTIYF TGTGCCAGCTCTCAAGGACAGGCGAGCTCTGGAAACACCATATATTTT